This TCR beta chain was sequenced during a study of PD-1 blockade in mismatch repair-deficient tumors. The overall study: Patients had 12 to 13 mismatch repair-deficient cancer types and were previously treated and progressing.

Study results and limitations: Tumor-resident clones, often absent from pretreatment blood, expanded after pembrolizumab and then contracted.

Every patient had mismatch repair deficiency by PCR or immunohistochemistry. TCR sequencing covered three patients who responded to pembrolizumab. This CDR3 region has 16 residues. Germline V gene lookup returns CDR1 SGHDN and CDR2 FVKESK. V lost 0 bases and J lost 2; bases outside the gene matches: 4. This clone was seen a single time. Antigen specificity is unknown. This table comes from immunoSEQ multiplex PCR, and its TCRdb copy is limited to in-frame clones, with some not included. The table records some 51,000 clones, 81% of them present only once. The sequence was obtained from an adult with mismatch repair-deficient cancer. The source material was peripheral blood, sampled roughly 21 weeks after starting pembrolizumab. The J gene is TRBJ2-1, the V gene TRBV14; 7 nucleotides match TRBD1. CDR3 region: CASSQEQGLPYNEQFF. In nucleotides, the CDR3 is TGTGCCAGCAGCCAAGAACAGGGGCTTCCCTACAATGAGCAGTTCTTC.